This passage covers 8 T cell receptor beta chains from one sample sequenced in a study of cytotoxic CD8 clonotypes in ibrutinib-treated CLL. Here immunoSEQ multiplex PCR was the method, and the copy in TCRdb shows in-frame clones only, minus some. The table shows about 200,000 clones, with around 70% occurring only once. Material: PBMCs, obtained after 24 months of ibrutinib treatment. The receptors shown here come from a human donor with chronic lymphocytic leukemia.

The chain employs TRBV7-9 and TRBJ1-4; TRBD1 agrees at 9 bases. Germline V CDR1 and CDR2: SEHNR, FQNEAQ (reference sequence). V trimming: 2 bases; J trimming: 6 bases; junction bases outside the gene matches: 7. The CDR3 is 16 amino acids. CDR3 protein: CASSLLQGAVYEKLFF. DNA for the CDR3: TGTGCCAGCAGCTTACTACAGGGGGCCGTGTATGAAAAACTGTTTTTT.

The V call is TRBV2, the J call TRBJ1-1; D is perhaps TRBD1 (5 bases). CDR3 length: 13 residues. V lost 6 bases to trimming and J lost 0 bases, with 8 bases between them. In germline, CDR1 is SNHLY, CDR2 FYNNEI. As DNA, the CDR3 is TGTGCCAGCAGAGACAGTATGAACACTGAAGCTTTCTTT. It encodes CASRDSMNTEAFF.

The V call is TRBV27, the J call TRBJ2-7, with a possible D match to TRBD1 (6 bases). Germline V lookup: CDR1 MNHEY, CDR2 SMNVEV (reference sequence). The V end was cut by 0 bases, the J end by 3 bases, with 9 bases between. The CDR3 contains 14 residues. In DNA, the CDR3 is TGTGCCAGCAGTTTATCCGGACAGTACTACGAGCAGTACTTC. Translated, it gives CASSLSGQYYEQYF.

V is TRBV5-1 and J is TRBJ2-3, with D unclear. There are 12 residues in the CDR3. CDR1 and CDR2 (germline): SGHRS, YFSETQ. Trimming left V 1 base short and J 6 bases short, with 6 bases between. This chain's CDR3 is CASSLSTDTQYF. The CDR3 DNA follows: TGCGCCAGCAGCTTGTCTACCGATACGCAGTATTTT.

This clone was counted only a few times. The chain employs TRBV9 and TRBJ1-2; D is unclear. The CDR3 is 15 residues long. Germline-derived CDR1 and CDR2 are SGDLS and YYNGEE. Deletions cut 0 bases from V and 4 bases from J, with 13 bases between. CDR3 sequence: CASSVESRGVYGYTF. The CDR3 coding sequence is TGTGCCAGCAGCGTAGAAAGTCGTGGGGTCTATGGCTACACCTTC.

This clone came up a few times. The V and J genes are TRBV10-2 and TRBJ2-7; 7 bases match TRBD1. Losses at the gene ends were 4 bases for V and 4 bases for J; bases not matched to a gene: 7. The CDR3 length is 14 residues. The germline V gene has CDR1 WSHSY and CDR2 SAAADI. The CDR3, as DNA: TGCGCCAGCAGTGCGTCACAGGGGCATTACGAGCAGTACTTC. Its translation is CASSASQGHYEQYF.

This clone was observed a few times. The chain links TRBV27 to TRBJ1-2; TRBD1 matches at 7 bases. CDR3 length: 13 amino acids. CDR1 is MNHEY, CDR2 SMNVEV, per germline (reference sequence). V was pared by 5 bases and J by 8 bases, with 8 bases of the junction left unmatched. The CDR3 nucleotides read TGTGCCAGCAGTAATCACAGGGGTGCCGGCTACACCTTC. It encodes CASSNHRGAGYTF.

The chain employs TRBV27 and TRBJ2-3; D perhaps matches TRBD1 (6 bases). CDR1 and CDR2 from the germline V gene are MNHEY and SMNVEV (reference sequence). There are 14 residues in the CDR3. Trimming took 3 bases from V and 3 from J, leaving 10 bases between them. The CDR3 DNA is TGTGCCAGCAGTTTCAACAGGGAGACAGATACGCAGTATTTT. Residues: CASSFNRETDTQYF.